These T cell receptor beta chains were read from a single sample in a study of blood T cell repertoires in COVID-19. Profiling relied on immunoSEQ multiplex PCR, and the TCRdb table lists in-frame clones only, not all of them. The data hold under 250,000 clones, with over 60% observed a single time. Source material: peripheral blood. The receptors were sampled from a woman between 65 and 79 years old with acute or convalescent COVID-19. The CDR3 runs from the conserved cysteine through the conserved F or W. D genes are given only for firm matches. A clone size is listed for some rows: how often the clone was seen (once, few, many), or a class if it is expanded.

TGCGCCAGCAGCCAGAAGACAGGGAATGGCGCAGATACGCAGTATTTT,CASSQKTGNGADTQYF,NA,TRBD1,16,TRBJ2-3,TRBV4-3
TGTGCCAGCAGCGGTGTTGGGGGGAACACAGATACGCAGTATTTT,CASSGVGGNTDTQYF,NA,NA,15,TRBJ2-3,TRBV7-9
TGTGCCAGCAGCTTGCCGAGACAGGGAGGATACAATGAGCAGTTCTTC,CASSLPRQGGYNEQFF,NA,NA,16,TRBJ2-1,TRBV5-6
TGCGCCAGCAGCTTGGAAGGACAGCAATACAATGAGCAGTTCTTC,CASSLEGQQYNEQFF,NA,NA,15,TRBJ2-1,TRBV5-1
TGCGCCAGCAGCTTTGGGGGGGCAGATACGCAGTATTTT,CASSFGGADTQYF,NA,TRBD2,13,TRBJ2-3,TRBV5-1
TGTGCCATCAGGGGACAGGGGCATGGCGGGGAGCTGTTTTTT,CAIRGQGHGGELFF,NA,TRBD1,14,TRBJ2-2,TRBV10-3
TGTGCCAGCAGTGGGAGACAGGGTTCCTCACCCCTCCACTTT,CASSGRQGSSPLHF,few,TRBD1,14,TRBJ1-6,TRBV27
TGTGCCAGCAGTTACATGCTAGCCGGTTTCTCGAAAGCCAAAAACATTCAGTACTTC,CASSYMLAGFSKAKNIQYF,NA,NA,19,TRBJ2-4,TRBV6-2/TRBV6-3
TGTGCCAGCAGGCCTACAGGTGCCGGTTATGGCTACACCTTC,CASRPTGAGYGYTF,NA,NA,14,TRBJ1-2,TRBV27
TGTGCCAGCAAAGGGAGGGAGGGCCAAAGTGAAAAACTGTTTTTT,CASKGREGQSEKLFF,once,NA,15,TRBJ1-4,TRBV2
TGTGCCAGCAGTCGCGGGGGGGCCTACAATGAGCAGTTCTTC,CASSRGGAYNEQFF,NA,TRBD2,14,TRBJ2-1,TRBV6-5
TGTGCCAGTAGTATAGCAGGGGGGACTGAAGCTTTCTTT,CASSIAGGTEAFF,NA,TRBD1,13,TRBJ1-1,TRBV19
TGCGCCAGCAGCCAAGATCTAGGAGGGAGCGCCTACGAGCAGTACTTC,CASSQDLGGSAYEQYF,NA,NA,16,TRBJ2-7,TRBV4-1
TGCGCCAGCAACACAGGGGGCGAAGGTAATTCACCCCTCCACTTT,CASNTGGEGNSPLHF,NA,TRBD1,15,TRBJ1-6,TRBV4-1
TGCGCCAGCAGCTTGGTAGCGGGGGGGTCTAATTTCTACGAGCAGTACTTC,CASSLVAGGSNFYEQYF,NA,TRBD2,17,TRBJ2-7,TRBV5-1
TGTGCCAGCAGCGACGCAACTAATTTTGGCTACACCTTC,CASSDATNFGYTF,NA,NA,13,TRBJ1-2,TRBV6-2/TRBV6-3
TGTGCCAGCAGTTACGTGGGAGGCTCCGGGGAGCTGTTTTTT,CASSYVGGSGELFF,NA,NA,14,TRBJ2-2,TRBV6-2/TRBV6-3
TGTGCCAGCAGTTTCGACAGCGGGAACGAAAAACTGTTTTTT,CASSFDSGNEKLFF,NA,NA,14,TRBJ1-4,TRBV2
TGTGCCAGCAGTAGAAGACAGGAGCAGTACTTC,CASSRRQEQYF,NA,NA,11,TRBJ2-7,TRBV6-5
TGTGCCAGCAGCACCCGACAGGGCACTGAAGCTTTCTTT,CASSTRQGTEAFF,NA,TRBD1,13,TRBJ1-1,TRBV7-8
TGTGCCAGCACTGCGAACACCGGGGAGCTGTTTTTT,CASTANTGELFF,NA,NA,12,TRBJ2-2,TRBV6-5
TGTGCCAGCAGCTGGGGGGGTGCCGGAGCTAACTATGGCTACACCTTC,CASSWGGAGANYGYTF,NA,NA,16,TRBJ1-2,TRBV5-6
TGTGCCAGCAGCAGGAACGCCGGGACAGGGGGCTTTGGCTACACCTTC,CASSRNAGTGGFGYTF,NA,TRBD1,16,TRBJ1-2,TRBV28
TGCGCCAGCAGCTTGAGCACAGGGTCCTACGAGCAGTACTTC,CASSLSTGSYEQYF,few,NA,14,TRBJ2-7,TRBV5-1
TGCGCCAGCAGCACTCAGGGGGCCGGTGGCTACACCTTC,CASSTQGAGGYTF,NA,TRBD1,13,TRBJ1-2,TRBV5-1
TGTGCCAGCAGCGAGGGACAGGGGGCTTTCAACGAGCAGTACTTC,CASSEGQGAFNEQYF,once,TRBD1,15,TRBJ2-7,TRBV5-4
TGTGCCAGTAGTATAGCTATGAGGGAGACTGAAGCTTTCTTT,CASSIAMRETEAFF,NA,NA,14,TRBJ1-1,TRBV19
TGTGCCAGCAGCCCTAGGACTAGCGGGGGGTACAATGAGCAGTTCTTC,CASSPRTSGGYNEQFF,NA,TRBD2,16,TRBJ2-1,TRBV5-5
TGTGCCAGTAGCAGACAATCGGGACAGGGCATATATGGCTACACCTTC,CASSRQSGQGIYGYTF,few,TRBD1,16,TRBJ1-2,TRBV19
TGTGCCAGCTCGCGAAGGTCACGAACTGGGACCGAGGGGGCCTACGAGCAGTACTTC,CASSRRSRTGTEGAYEQYF,NA,NA,19,TRBJ2-7,TRBV18
TGTGCCAGCAGCTTGCGGGGGAGGGTGCAAGAGACCCAGTACTTC,CASSLRGRVQETQYF,NA,TRBD2,15,TRBJ2-5,TRBV5-8
TGTGCCAGCAGCCCGATCAGTGCAGTACAAGAGACCCAGTACTTC,CASSPISAVQETQYF,once,NA,15,TRBJ2-5,TRBV7-9
TGTGCTAGTGGCAGGTCCACCTACACTGAAGCTTTCTTT,CASGRSTYTEAFF,NA,NA,13,TRBJ1-1,TRBV12-5
TGTGCCAGCAGCCACGGTGGGAACACTGAAGCTTTCTTT,CASSHGGNTEAFF,NA,NA,13,TRBJ1-1,TRBV14
TGTGCCAGCAGGGCCCGGACAGGGGGTGAAAAACTGTTTTTT,CASRARTGGEKLFF,few,TRBD1,14,TRBJ1-4,TRBV6-5
TGCGCCAGCAGCCAAGATCCAGGGGTCCAAGAGACCCAGTACTTC,CASSQDPGVQETQYF,NA,NA,15,TRBJ2-5,TRBV4-1
TGTGCCAGCTCACCACCGTTAGCCGGGAGTTCAACTAATGAAAAACTGTTTTTT,CASSPPLAGSSTNEKLFF,NA,NA,18,TRBJ1-4,TRBV18
TGTGCCAGCAGAGACAGGGGGCCCTACAATGAGCAGTTCTTC,CASRDRGPYNEQFF,NA,TRBD1,14,TRBJ2-1,TRBV6-1
TGTGCCACCAGTGATAGTACAATTAGGCTGGCGGGCGGCTACACCTTC,CATSDSTIRLAGGYTF,NA,NA,16,TRBJ1-2,TRBV24-1
TGTGCCAGCAGCTCCCTAGCGGGTGGGGAGCTGTTTTTT,CASSSLAGGELFF,NA,TRBD2,13,TRBJ2-2,TRBV11-2
TGCGCCAGCAGCTTGGTAGCAGGTCCCGGGGACAATGAGCAGTTCTTC,CASSLVAGPGDNEQFF,NA,NA,16,TRBJ2-1,TRBV5-1
TGTGCCAGCAGCCAAGAGGCAGGACTAGCGGGGGGCAGTGGAGATACGCAGTATTTT,CASSQEAGLAGGSGDTQYF,NA,TRBD2,19,TRBJ2-3,TRBV4-2
TGTGCCAGCAGCTTAAACCAGGGGTTTCGGAACACCGGGGAGCTGTTTTTT,CASSLNQGFRNTGELFF,NA,NA,17,TRBJ2-2,TRBV7-6
TGTGCCAGCAGCTTAGAGGGACAGGGAACCTACGAGCAGTACTTC,CASSLEGQGTYEQYF,NA,TRBD1,15,TRBJ2-7,TRBV7-2
TGTGCCAGCAGCCAAGATTCGACTAGCGGGGGGGTTAACACCGGGGAGCTGTTTTTT,CASSQDSTSGGVNTGELFF,NA,TRBD2,19,TRBJ2-2,TRBV3-1/TRBV3-2
TGTGCCAGCAGCCCTTGGGGACTAGCGGGGGGCACAGATACGCAGTATTTT,CASSPWGLAGGTDTQYF,once,TRBD2,17,TRBJ2-3,TRBV7-2
TGCAGCGTTTCTAGCGGGGGGGCCGGATACAATGAGCAGTTCTTC,CSVSSGGAGYNEQFF,NA,TRBD2,15,TRBJ2-1,TRBV29-1
TGCGCCAGCAGCAGCGGACTAGCGGGGGGACCCGACCTGGAGACCCAGTACTTC,CASSSGLAGGPDLETQYF,NA,TRBD2,18,TRBJ2-5,TRBV5-1
TGTGCCAGCAGCCAAGGGACTAGGGGCAGTCGGAGGCAGTTCTTC,CASSQGTRGSRRQFF,NA,TRBD2,15,TRBJ2-1,TRBV3-1/TRBV3-2
TGTGCCATCAGGAACAGGGAAGGCACAGATACGCAGTATTTT,CAIRNREGTDTQYF,NA,NA,14,TRBJ2-3,TRBV10-3
TGTGCCAGCACCCCCCGGAACACAGGTGATTCACCCCTCCACTTT,CASTPRNTGDSPLHF,once,NA,15,TRBJ1-6,TRBV7-2
TGTGCCAGCAGCGCCCGACTAGTGACAGGCACAGATACGCAGTATTTT,CASSARLVTGTDTQYF,NA,NA,16,TRBJ2-3,TRBV9
TGTGCCAGTAGTATAGTTCCGCAGGGTGGCAATCAGCCCCAGCATTTT,CASSIVPQGGNQPQHF,NA,NA,16,TRBJ1-5,TRBV19
TGTGCCAGCAGCCTTCTAACAGGGGTGAACACTGAAGCTTTCTTT,CASSLLTGVNTEAFF,NA,TRBD1,15,TRBJ1-1,TRBV3-1/TRBV3-2
TGTGCCAGCAGTCAGCAGACTGCGAACACCGGGGAGCTGTTTTTT,CASSQQTANTGELFF,NA,NA,15,TRBJ2-2,TRBV27
TGTGCCAGCAGCTTATCGGCCGGGTTTAAAGGGGAGCTGTTTTTT,CASSLSAGFKGELFF,few,NA,15,TRBJ2-2,TRBV7-2
TGTGCCAGTCTTAGCGGCGGAGGGAGCATTCAGTACTTC,CASLSGGGSIQYF,NA,NA,13,TRBJ2-4,TRBV18
TGTGCCAGCAGCAAAGCCGCAGGGGCAAATCTCCAGGAAGCTTTCTTT,CASSKAAGANLQEAFF,NA,NA,16,TRBJ1-1,TRBV21-1
TGTGCCACCAGTGATGGAGTGAACACTGAAGCTTTCTTT,CATSDGVNTEAFF,NA,NA,13,TRBJ1-1,TRBV24-1